The 18 T cell receptor beta chains below all came from one sample that was sequenced in a study of molecular identifiers for immune sequencing clone quantification. A single record per CDR3 protein comes from TCRdb applying MiXCR to the PCR reads. The sample holds under 600,000 distinct CDR3 sequences, roughly 26% seen once. The sequencing sample was made of naive CD8+ T cells from blood, with Jurkat cell RNA spiked in. The subset was: FACS-sorted CD8+CD4-CCR7+CD45RA+ naive T cells. These receptors were obtained from a human donor in good health. Some libraries in this study had Jurkat cell RNA spiked in.

This clonotype was seen a few times. The V and J genes are TRBV27 and TRBJ1-5; D gene uncertain. CDR3 length equals 10 residues. The V gene's germline CDR1 is MNHEY and CDR2 SMNVEV (reference sequence). V lost 5 bases and J 6 bases, leaving 2 bases between the germline ends. CDR3 coding DNA: TGTGCCAGCAGTGGTCAGCCCCAGCATTTT. Translated: CASSGQPQHF.

This clonotype was seen ten or more times. The gene calls are TRBV5-5 and TRBJ2-7; D is undetermined. This CDR3 has 14 amino acids. The germline V gene encodes CDR1 SGHKS and CDR2 YYEKEE (reference sequence). The V end lost 4 bases, the J end lost 3 bases, and 14 bases lay between the germline ends. The CDR3 DNA sequence: TGTGCCAGCAGCCAGCGACACACCGGCTACGAGCAGTACTTC. This sequence encodes CASSQRHTGYEQYF.

Worth noting for this clonotype: The conserved final phenylalanine or tryptophan is absent from the CDR3, which likely points to a read error. CDR3 loop: CASSGSSADTQYS. The CDR3 DNA reads TGTGCCAGCAGCGGTAGTTCCGCGGATACGCAGTATTCT. The rearrangement joins TRBV9 to TRBJ2-3; D gene uncertain. CDR3 length: 13 residues. Germline assignment: CDR1 SGDLS and CDR2 YYNGEE. Trimming pared 3 bases from V and 6 bases from J, leaving 11 bases between.

As to this clonotype: The junction and the germline gene differ at one end; a read error may be behind it. The V call is TRBV9, the J call TRBJ2-7; TRBD2 matches 8 bases. The CDR3 is 15 residues long. The germline CDR1 and CDR2 sequences are SGDLS and YYNGEE. The CDR3 loop reads CAGSVAAGDPYEQYF. CDR3 coding DNA: TGTGCCGGCAGCGTAGCAGCGGGAGACCCCTACGAGCAGTACTTC.

On this clonotype itself: Being one base from a much bigger clone, this may be a read error. CDR3 protein: CASGFGAGLAAYQETQYF. In nucleotides, the CDR3 is TGTGCCAGCGGCTTTGGGGCAGGACTAGCGGCGTACCAAGAGACCCAGTACTTC. The chain recombines TRBV5-5 with TRBJ2-5; TRBD2 aligns across 10 bases. The CDR3 loop spans 18 amino acids. Per the germline V gene, CDR1 is SGHKS and CDR2 is YYEKEE (reference sequence).

The V and J genes are TRBV10-2 and TRBJ2-1; 7 positions agree with TRBD2. The CDR3 extends over 14 amino acids. In germline, CDR1 is WSHSY, CDR2 SAAADI. V was clipped by 4 bases and J by 2 bases; unmatched bases: 2. Here the CDR3 DNA reads TGCGCCAGCAGTGCCCTAGCGGCCTACAATGAGCAGTTCTTC. Translated, it gives CASSALAAYNEQFF.

J is TRBJ2-7 and V is TRBV5-5; D remains ambiguous. Trimming shortened V by 2 bases and J by 5 bases, and 11 bases separated the two germline ends. CDR1 and CDR2 from the germline V gene are SGHKS and YYEKEE (reference sequence). The CDR3 is 13 residues long. CDR3 sequence (DNA): TGTGCCAGCAGCTTAGACCAGATGAACGAGCAGTACTTC. Translated, it gives CASSLDQMNEQYF.

In this sample, this clonotype turned up a few times. The V call is TRBV12-3 or TRBV12-4, the J call TRBJ2-1; 10 positions match TRBD1. The CDR3 has 16 amino acids. V was clipped by 0 bases and J by 2 bases; unmatched bases: 1. In DNA form, the CDR3 reads TGTGCCAGCAGTTTAGCCGACAGGGGGCCCTACAATGAGCAGTTCTTC. It codes for CASSLADRGPYNEQFF.

The chain links TRBV7-6 to TRBJ2-7; D not certain. In germline, CDR1 is SGHVS, CDR2 FNYEAQ. Between the trimmed V and J ends, which lost 5 bases and 3 bases, there was a span of 8 bases. CDR3 length: 12 residues. CDR3 sequence: CASSPMGYEQYF. The DNA for the CDR3 is TGTGCCAGCAGCCCTATGGGCTACGAGCAGTACTTC.

This clonotype was detected ten times or more. The chain links TRBV29-1 to TRBJ2-7; 7 bases align to TRBD1. V shed 8 bases, J shed 2 bases, and the junction held 6 bases outside the gene matches. CDR1 SQVTM and CDR2 ANQGSEA come from the germline V gene. This CDR3 spans 12 amino acids. The CDR3 region has the DNA TGCAGCATCCGGGACAGCACCTACGAGCAGTACTTC. It is translated as CSIRDSTYEQYF.

This chain joins TRBV5-8 and TRBJ2-5; weak D call: TRBD1 (6 bases). The germline V gene encodes CDR1 SGHTS and CDR2 YDEGEE. The CDR3 has 15 amino acids. Trimming took 3 bases from V and 5 from J, leaving 17 bases between them. DNA of the CDR3: TGTGCCAGCAGCTCCGGGACAACCACGGTGGAGACCCAGTACTTC. It encodes CASSSGTTTVETQYF.

The rearrangement uses TRBV27 and TRBJ1-2; possibly TRBD1 for D (6 bases). The CDR3 runs 15 residues. Trimming left V 6 bases short and J 3 bases short, with 17 bases between. Germline CDR1 and CDR2: MNHEY and SMNVEV (reference sequence). CDR3 in amino acids: CASRPGAGRHYGYTF. In DNA form, the CDR3 reads TGTGCCAGCAGGCCAGGGGCAGGCCGCCACTATGGCTACACCTTC.

The chain carries TRBV6-4 and TRBJ2-2; TRBD2 agrees at 11 bases. The J segment lost 6 bases and the V segment lost 4 bases, leaving 13 bases of the junction unmatched. Germline V CDR1 and CDR2: MRHNA, SNTAGT. CDR3 length equals 18 residues. CDR3 in DNA: TGTGCCAGCAGTGGGATACGAGGGACTAGCGGAAAAGCCGGGGAGCTGTTTTTT. This encodes CASSGIRGTSGKAGELFF.

This clonotype showed up many times. This sequence joins TRBV28 and TRBJ2-2, with no clear D. Germline CDR1 MDHEN, CDR2 SYDVKM. CDR3 size: 13 residues. The V end lost 3 bases, the J end lost 5 bases, and 7 bases lay between the germline ends. The DNA of the CDR3 is TGTGCCAGCAGTTTTCAGAGGACCGGGGAGCTGTTTTTT. Amino acids: CASSFQRTGELFF.

The chain recombines TRBV4-2 with TRBJ2-5; 7 bases agree with TRBD2. The trim removed 0 bases at V and 5 bases at J, leaving 6 bases unmatched. In germline, CDR1 is LGHNA, CDR2 YNFKEQ. The CDR3 runs to 15 residues. CDR3 in DNA: TGTGCCAGCAGCCAAGATGCGGGAGAGTTCGAGACCCAGTACTTC. As protein: CASSQDAGEFETQYF.

In its sample, this clonotype was seen many times. This chain links TRBV6-2 or TRBV6-3 with TRBJ2-2; D unclear. The germline V gene encodes CDR1 MNHEY and CDR2 SVGEGT. The CDR3 spans 13 residues. With 6 bases removed from V and 5 bases from J, the gap between germline ends came to 10 bases. CDR3 residues: CASSYLLTGELFF. CDR3 bases: TGTGCCAGCAGCTATCTCCTGACCGGGGAGCTGTTTTTT.

This clonotype was seen a handful of times. Here the CDR3 reads CASSMLDRSSYEQYF. The CDR3, as DNA: TGTGCCAGCAGCATGCTCGACAGAAGCTCCTACGAGCAGTACTTC. The genes are TRBV7-9 and TRBJ2-7, with D possibly TRBD1 on 5 matching bases. Germline assignment: CDR1 SEHNR and CDR2 FQNEAQ (reference sequence). Trimming cost V 5 bases and J 0 bases, with 14 bases left between them. This CDR3 contains 15 residues.

Note on this clonotype: A read error may produce the germline difference seen at one junction end. The genes are TRBV5-1 and TRBJ2-7, with TRBD2 matching over 14 bases. Germline values: CDR1 SGHRS, CDR2 YFSETQ. The CDR3 loop spans 20 amino acids. Here the CDR3 reads CASILAGLAGGALGIYEQYF. As DNA, the CDR3 is TGCGCCAGCATCTTGGCCGGACTAGCGGGAGGAGCCCTCGGGATTTACGAGCAGTACTTC. Combining the CDR3 with reference TRBV5-1 and TRBJ2-7 gives the whole variable domain KAGVTQTPRYLIKTRGQQVTLSCSPISGHRSVSWYQQTPGQGLQFLFEYFSETQRNKGNFPGRFSGRQFSNSRSEMNVSTLELGDSALYLCASILAGLAGGALGIYEQYFGPGTRLTVT.